The rows below give T cell receptor beta chains drawn from one sample of a study of blood T cell repertoires in COVID-19. The protocol was immunoSEQ multiplex PCR, while the TCRdb copy is restricted to in-frame clones and leaves out a portion. The repertoire consists of over 200,000 clones, with 75% to 90% occurring once and the leading ten covering roughly 4%. The sample taken for sequencing was PBMCs or T cells enriched from blood (not recorded which). These receptors were taken from a woman aged 25 to 39 who had been exposed to COVID-19. The CDR3 runs from the conserved cysteine through the conserved F or W. D genes are given only for firm matches. Expanded clones are given a class, and other clones once, few, many or no size at all.

d_call j_call clone_size v_call cdr3_nt cdr3_aa
. TRBJ2-7 . TRBV21-1 TGTGCCAGCAGCAAAAGGCGGGGGCAGGGGCTCAACGAGCAGTACTTC CASSKRRGQGLNEQYF
. TRBJ2-5 . TRBV5-1 TGCGCCAGTAATCCCGGGTTACAAGAGACCCAGTACTTC CASNPGLQETQYF
TRBD1 TRBJ1-1 . TRBV7-8 TGTGCCAGCAGCTTAGATTACAGGGGTGTGAACACTGAAGCTTTCTTT CASSLDYRGVNTEAFF
. TRBJ1-5 . TRBV28 TGTGCCAGCAGTTTATCTTTTCAGGGGTGGTATAGCAATCAGCCCCAGCATTTT CASSLSFQGWYSNQPQHF
TRBD1 TRBJ2-7 once TRBV11-3 TGTGCCAGCGCCCGCCAAGACAGGGGGGTAAACGAGCAGTACTTC CASARQDRGVNEQYF
TRBD1 TRBJ1-1 . TRBV2 TGTGCCAGCAGAAGGACAGGGGGTCCGAACACTGAAGCTTTCTTT CASRRTGGPNTEAFF
TRBD1 TRBJ1-1 . TRBV5-6 TGTGCCAGCAGCCGGGCCCCGACAGGGGGGAACACTGAAGCTTTCTTT CASSRAPTGGNTEAFF
. TRBJ1-5 . TRBV7-8 TGTGCCAGCAGCCTCCCCGGCGGGCAGCCCCAGCATTTT CASSLPGGQPQHF
TRBD2 TRBJ2-1 . TRBV9 TGTGCCAGCAGCGTATTTCTAGCGGGCAATGAGCAGTTCTTC CASSVFLAGNEQFF
TRBD1 TRBJ2-3 . TRBV18 TGTGCCAGCTCACCACCGACAGGGGGATGGAAGGGCACAGATACGCAGTATTTT CASSPPTGGWKGTDTQYF
. TRBJ2-3 . TRBV30 TGTGCCTGGTCACCCCGGGATACGCAGTATTTT CAWSPRDTQYF
. TRBJ1-1 . TRBV19 TGTGCCAGTAGTATTTCAGGGGCCCTGAACACTGAAGCTTTCTTT CASSISGALNTEAFF
TRBD1 TRBJ2-3 . TRBV10-2 TGCGCCAGCAGTGAAGGGACAGGGCCAGATACGCAGTATTTT CASSEGTGPDTQYF
. TRBJ2-6 . TRBV5-1 TGCGCCAGCAGCAGAGACGGGTCCTCTGGGGCCAACGTCCTGACTTTC CASSRDGSSGANVLTF
TRBD2 TRBJ2-7 . TRBV9 TGTGCCAGCAGCCCGGGACTAGCGCTGGAAGAGCAGTACTTC CASSPGLALEEQYF
TRBD1 TRBJ1-6 . TRBV6-6 TGTGCCAGCAATCCACAGGGGAGTGGTTCACCCCTCCACTTT CASNPQGSGSPLHF
TRBD1 TRBJ1-5 . TRBV28 TGTGCCAGCGGAACGGACAGGGAGGTAGGAAGCAATCAGCCCCAGCATTTT CASGTDREVGSNQPQHF
TRBD1 TRBJ1-1 . TRBV19 TGTGCTACCAAGTATAGGGACAGGGATGAAGCTTTCTTT CATKYRDRDEAFF
. TRBJ1-5 . TRBV2 TGTGCCAGCAGTGATGGGGGCGGCAATCAGCCCCAGCATTTT CASSDGGGNQPQHF
. TRBJ1-2 . TRBV2 TGTGCCAGCAAGCTCTCGGGGATTGACTATGGCTACACCTTC CASKLSGIDYGYTF
. TRBJ1-5 . TRBV20-1 TGCAGTGCTAGTAACAGGCAATATAGCAATCAGCCCCAGCATTTT CSASNRQYSNQPQHF
. TRBJ1-2 . TRBV21-1 TGTGCCAGCAGCAAAGACGACAGGGGTCGACCTTTGGGCTACACCTTC CASSKDDRGRPLGYTF
TRBD1 TRBJ2-7 . TRBV6-5 TGTGCCAGCACGAGTCTTGCAGGGGGCGAACACGAGCAGTACTTC CASTSLAGGEHEQYF
TRBD1 TRBJ2-7 few TRBV5-1 TGCGCCAGCAGCTTGTTTTCAGGGGGTCTATCTTACGAGCAGTACTTC CASSLFSGGLSYEQYF
TRBD1 TRBJ2-5 . TRBV2 TGTGCCAGCAGTGAGGACAGGGGAGGGGAGACCCAGTACTTC CASSEDRGGETQYF
TRBD2 TRBJ2-1 . TRBV20-1 TGCAGTGCTACCCAGCGGGGTGAGCAGTTCTTC CSATQRGEQFF
. TRBJ1-1 once TRBV3-1/TRBV3-2 TGTGCCAGCGGGTGGACAGAGAACACTGAAGCTTTCTTT CASGWTENTEAFF
TRBD2 TRBJ2-3 . TRBV6-5 TGTGCCAGCAGTTCGTACCCTTCTAGCGGGGTTACGCAGTATTTT CASSSYPSSGVTQYF
TRBD2 TRBJ2-7 . TRBV7-8 TGTGCCAGCAGCTTCGGGGGGGGCACTCTTTACGAGCAGTACTTC CASSFGGGTLYEQYF
TRBD1 TRBJ1-4 . TRBV6-5 TGTGCCAGCAGTTTCAGGGGGCGCGATGAAAAACTGTTTTTT CASSFRGRDEKLFF
. TRBJ1-1 . TRBV19 TGTGCCAGTAGTAGCGAATTCGGGGGGAGGAACACTGAAGCTTTCTTT CASSSEFGGRNTEAFF
TRBD1 TRBJ2-4 . TRBV10-3 TGTGCCATCTCCCACCGGACAGGGATCGGGCACATTCAGTACTTC CAISHRTGIGHIQYF
. TRBJ2-3 . TRBV20-1 TGCAGTGCCCCGACCAGGGATACGCAGTATTTT CSAPTRDTQYF